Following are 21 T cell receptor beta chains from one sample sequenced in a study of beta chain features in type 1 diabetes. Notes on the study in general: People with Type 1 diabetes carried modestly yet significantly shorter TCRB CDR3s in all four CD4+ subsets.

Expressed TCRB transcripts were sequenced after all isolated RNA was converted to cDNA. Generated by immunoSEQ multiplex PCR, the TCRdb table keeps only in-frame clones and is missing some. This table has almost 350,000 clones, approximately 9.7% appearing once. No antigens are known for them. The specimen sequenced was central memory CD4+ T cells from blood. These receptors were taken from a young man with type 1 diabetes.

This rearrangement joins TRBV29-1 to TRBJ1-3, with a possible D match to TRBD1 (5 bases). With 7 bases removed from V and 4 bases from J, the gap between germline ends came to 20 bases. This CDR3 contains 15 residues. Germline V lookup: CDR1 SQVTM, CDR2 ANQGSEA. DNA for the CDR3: TGCAGCGCTAACAGAGGGACGGAGGGGGGAAACACCATATATTTT. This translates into CSANRGTEGGNTIYF.

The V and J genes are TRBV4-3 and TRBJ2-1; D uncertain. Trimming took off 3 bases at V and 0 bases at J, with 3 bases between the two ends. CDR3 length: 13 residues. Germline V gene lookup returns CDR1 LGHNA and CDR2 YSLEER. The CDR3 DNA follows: TGCGCCAGCAGCCAGGGCTCCTACAATGAGCAGTTCTTC. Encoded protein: CASSQGSYNEQFF.

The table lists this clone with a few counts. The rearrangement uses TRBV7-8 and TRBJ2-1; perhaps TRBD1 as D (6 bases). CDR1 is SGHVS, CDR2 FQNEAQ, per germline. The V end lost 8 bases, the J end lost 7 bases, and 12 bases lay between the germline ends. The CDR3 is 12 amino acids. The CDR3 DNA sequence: TGTGCCAGCTCGGGACAAGAGAATGAGCAGTTCTTC. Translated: CASSGQENEQFF.

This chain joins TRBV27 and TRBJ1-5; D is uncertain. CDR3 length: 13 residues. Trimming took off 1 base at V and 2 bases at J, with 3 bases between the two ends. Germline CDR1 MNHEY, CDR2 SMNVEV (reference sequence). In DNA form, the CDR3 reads TGTGCCAGCAGTTTATTTGGCAATCAGCCCCAGCATTTT. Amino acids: CASSLFGNQPQHF.

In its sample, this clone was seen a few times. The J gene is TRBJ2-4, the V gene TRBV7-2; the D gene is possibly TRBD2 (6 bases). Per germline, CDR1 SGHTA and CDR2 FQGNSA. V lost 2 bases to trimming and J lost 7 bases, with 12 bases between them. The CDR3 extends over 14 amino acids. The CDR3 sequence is CASSLQRASNIQYF. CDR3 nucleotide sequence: TGTGCCAGCAGCTTACAGCGGGCGTCGAACATTCAGTACTTC.

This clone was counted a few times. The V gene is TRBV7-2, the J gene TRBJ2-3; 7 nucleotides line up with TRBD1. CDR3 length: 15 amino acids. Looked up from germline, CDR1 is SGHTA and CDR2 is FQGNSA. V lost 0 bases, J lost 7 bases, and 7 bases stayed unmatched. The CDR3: CASSLAGTAPNTQYF. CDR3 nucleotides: TGTGCCAGCAGCTTAGCCGGGACAGCCCCCAATACGCAGTATTTT.

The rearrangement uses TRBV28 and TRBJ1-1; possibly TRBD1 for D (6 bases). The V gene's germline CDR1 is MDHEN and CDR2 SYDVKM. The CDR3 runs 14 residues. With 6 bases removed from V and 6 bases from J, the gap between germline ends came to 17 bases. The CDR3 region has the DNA TGTGCCAGCAGGACTGGGGAGGGGGGCCCTGAAGCTTTCTTT. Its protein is CASRTGEGGPEAFF.

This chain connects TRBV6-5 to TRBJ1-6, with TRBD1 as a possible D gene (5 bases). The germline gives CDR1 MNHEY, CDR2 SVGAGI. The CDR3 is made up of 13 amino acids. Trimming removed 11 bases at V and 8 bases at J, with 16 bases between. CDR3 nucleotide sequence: TGTGCCGTCGCCGCCAGGGTAGATTCACCCCTCCACTTT. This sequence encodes CAVAARVDSPLHF.

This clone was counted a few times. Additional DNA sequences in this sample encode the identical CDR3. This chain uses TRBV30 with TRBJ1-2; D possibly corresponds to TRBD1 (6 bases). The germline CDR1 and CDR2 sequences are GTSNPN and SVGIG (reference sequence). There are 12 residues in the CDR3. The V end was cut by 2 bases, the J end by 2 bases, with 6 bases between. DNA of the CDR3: TGTGCCTGGAGTCAGGGGAACTATGGCTACACCTTC. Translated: CAWSQGNYGYTF.

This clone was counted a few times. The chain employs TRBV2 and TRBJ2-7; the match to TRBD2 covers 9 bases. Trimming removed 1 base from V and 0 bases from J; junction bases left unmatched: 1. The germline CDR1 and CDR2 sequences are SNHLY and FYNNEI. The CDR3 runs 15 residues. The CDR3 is CASSEEAGGSYEQYF. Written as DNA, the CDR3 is TGTGCCAGCAGTGAAGAAGCGGGGGGCTCCTACGAGCAGTACTTC.

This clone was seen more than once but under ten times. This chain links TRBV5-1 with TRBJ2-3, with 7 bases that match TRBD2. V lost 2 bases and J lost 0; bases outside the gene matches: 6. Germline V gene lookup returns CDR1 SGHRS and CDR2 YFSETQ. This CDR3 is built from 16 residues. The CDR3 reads CASSLAGRVSTDTQYF. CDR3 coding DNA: TGCGCCAGCAGCTTAGCGGGGCGAGTAAGCACAGATACGCAGTATTTT.

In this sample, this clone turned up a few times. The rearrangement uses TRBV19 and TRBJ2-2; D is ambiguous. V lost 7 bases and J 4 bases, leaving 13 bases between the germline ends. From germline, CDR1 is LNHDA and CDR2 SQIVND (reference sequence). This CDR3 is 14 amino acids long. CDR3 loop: CASTFLLSTGELFF. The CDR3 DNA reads TGTGCCAGTACTTTTCTCCTGAGCACCGGGGAGCTGTTTTTT.

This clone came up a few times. The CDR3 DNA follows: TGTGCCAGTAGTATAAGACGGGGAGTTGGAGAGACCCAGTACTTC. Translated, it gives CASSIRRGVGETQYF. The chain employs TRBV19 and TRBJ2-5; D might be TRBD2 (5 bases). V lost 2 bases and J lost 4, with 14 bases in between. This CDR3 spans 15 amino acids. Looked up from germline, CDR1 is LNHDA and CDR2 is SQIVND (reference sequence).

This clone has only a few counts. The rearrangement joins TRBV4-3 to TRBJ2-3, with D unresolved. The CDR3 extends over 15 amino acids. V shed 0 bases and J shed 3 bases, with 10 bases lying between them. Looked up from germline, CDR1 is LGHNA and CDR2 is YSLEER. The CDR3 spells CASSQEYHQTDTQYF. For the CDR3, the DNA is TGCGCCAGCAGCCAAGAATACCATCAAACAGATACGCAGTATTTT.

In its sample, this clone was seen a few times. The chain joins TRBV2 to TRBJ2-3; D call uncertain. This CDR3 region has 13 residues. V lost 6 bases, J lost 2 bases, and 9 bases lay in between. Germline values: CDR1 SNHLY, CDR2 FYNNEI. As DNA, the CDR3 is TGTGCCAGCAGCCCTCCTACCACAGATACGCAGTATTTT. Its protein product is CASSPPTTDTQYF.

The CDR3 nucleotides are TGTGCCAGCAGCCAGGCATACAATGAGCAGTTCTTC. This codes for CASSQAYNEQFF. V is TRBV14 and J is TRBJ2-1, with D unresolved. This CDR3 is built from 12 residues. Germline CDR1 reads SGHDN; CDR2 reads FVKESK. Between the trimmed V and J ends, which lost 3 bases and 4 bases, there was a span of 4 bases.

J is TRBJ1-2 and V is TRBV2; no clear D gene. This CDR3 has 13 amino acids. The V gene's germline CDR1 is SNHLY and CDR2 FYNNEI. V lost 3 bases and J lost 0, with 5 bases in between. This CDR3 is CASSDSSNYGYTF. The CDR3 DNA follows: TGTGCCAGCAGTGATTCCTCTAACTATGGCTACACCTTC.

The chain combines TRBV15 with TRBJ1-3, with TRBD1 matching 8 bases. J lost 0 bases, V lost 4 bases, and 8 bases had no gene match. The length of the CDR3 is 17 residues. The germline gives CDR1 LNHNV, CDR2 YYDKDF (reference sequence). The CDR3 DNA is TGTGCCACCAGCAAGTCTGGGACAGGCCCCTCTGGAAACACCATATATTTT. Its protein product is CATSKSGTGPSGNTIYF.

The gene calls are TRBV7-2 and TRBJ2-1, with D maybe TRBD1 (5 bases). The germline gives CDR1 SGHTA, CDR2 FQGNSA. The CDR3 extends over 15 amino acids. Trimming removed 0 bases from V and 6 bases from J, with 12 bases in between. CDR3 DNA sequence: TGTGCCAGCAGCTTAGCCGGTAGCAGGGCCAATGAGCAGTTCTTC. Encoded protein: CASSLAGSRANEQFF.

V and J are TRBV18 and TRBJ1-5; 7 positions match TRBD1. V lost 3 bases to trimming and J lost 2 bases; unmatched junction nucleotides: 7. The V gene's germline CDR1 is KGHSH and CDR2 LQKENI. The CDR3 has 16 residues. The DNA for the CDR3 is TGTGCCAGCTCACCGACTGGGACAGCCCGCAATCAGCCCCAGCATTTT. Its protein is CASSPTGTARNQPQHF.

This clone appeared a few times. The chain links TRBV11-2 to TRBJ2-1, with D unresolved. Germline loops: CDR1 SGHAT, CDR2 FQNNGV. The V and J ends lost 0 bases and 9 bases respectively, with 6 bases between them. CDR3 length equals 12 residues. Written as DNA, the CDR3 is TGTGCCAGCAGCTTAGAGGTTGGTGAGCAGTTCTTC. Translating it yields CASSLEVGEQFF.